Each of the 10 T cell receptor beta chains below was sequenced from the same sample in a study of T cell responses to AZD1222 COVID-19 vaccine. The method was immunoSEQ multiplex PCR; TCRdb's version includes in-frame clones alone and lacks a portion of them. The sample records about 88,000 clones, roughly 91% being singletons. The source was peripheral blood, collected 28 days after the second AZD1222 dose. The receptor set was obtained from an adult who received the AZD1222 COVID-19 vaccine.

V and J are TRBV3-1 (or the pseudogene TRBV3-2) and TRBJ1-1; possibly TRBD1 for D (5 bases). CDR1 LGHDT and CDR2 YNNKEL come from the germline V gene (reference sequence). The CDR3 sequence is 15 residues long. The ends were cut back, 2 bases at V and 1 base at J, with 11 bases in the middle. In DNA form, the CDR3 reads TGTGCCAGCAGCCAACCGGGACGGAAGAACACTGAAGCTTTCTTT. Translated: CASSQPGRKNTEAFF.

The chain recombines TRBV12-3 or TRBV12-4 with TRBJ1-2; D is ambiguous. The V gene lost 8 bases and the J gene lost 5 bases, with 15 bases spanning the gap. This CDR3 has 13 residues. The CDR3 loop reads CASRPSGSYGYTF. The CDR3 region has the DNA TGTGCCAGCCGCCCCAGCGGGTCTTATGGCTACACCTTC.

V and J are TRBV3-1 (or the pseudogene TRBV3-2) and TRBJ1-2, with 12 positions matching TRBD1. J gave up 5 bases and V 5 bases, and 3 bases lay outside the gene matches. This CDR3 contains 14 residues. The germline V gene encodes CDR1 LGHDT and CDR2 YNNKEL (reference sequence). CDR3 residues: CASSGTGGSYGYTF. CDR3 nucleotide sequence: TGTGCCAGCAGCGGGACAGGGGGCTCTTATGGCTACACCTTC.

The chain recombines TRBV10-1 with TRBJ1-2; perhaps TRBD1 as D (5 bases). The CDR3 contains 13 residues. Trimming pared 0 bases from V and 8 bases from J, leaving 10 bases between. CDR1 WNHNN and CDR2 SYGVQD come from the germline V gene (reference sequence). CDR3 bases: TGCGCCAGCAGTGAGTCCGGGACGGGGGGCTACACCTTC. Amino acid sequence: CASSESGTGGYTF.

This clone has just a few counts. The V call is TRBV6-5, the J call TRBJ1-2, with 11 bases aligning to TRBD1. Trimming cost V 11 bases and J 8 bases; bases outside gene matches: 16. CDR1 and CDR2 (germline): MNHEY, SVGAGI. The CDR3 consists of 15 residues. The CDR3 DNA sequence: TGTGCCCTTTTGCAAGGGGACAGGGGGGTCTTAGGCTACACCTTC. This codes for CALLQGDRGVLGYTF.

The chain couples TRBV6-1 to TRBJ1-1, with 8 bases matching TRBD1. The trim removed 0 bases at V and 1 base at J, leaving 4 bases unmatched. The germline gives CDR1 MNHNS, CDR2 SASEGT. The CDR3 covers 16 residues. The CDR3 spells CASSEATGVPNTEAFF. For the CDR3, the DNA is TGTGCCAGCAGTGAAGCGACAGGGGTACCGAACACTGAAGCTTTCTTT.

The chain recombines TRBV11-2 with TRBJ1-1; D perhaps matches TRBD1 (6 bases). Germline CDR1 and CDR2: SGHAT and FQNNGV. The CDR3 covers 14 residues. With 3 bases removed from V and 5 bases from J, the gap between germline ends came to 13 bases. CDR3 coding DNA: TGTGCCAGCAGCTTTACAGGGTCTGGGACTGAAGCTTTCTTT. This sequence encodes CASSFTGSGTEAFF.

V and J are TRBV7-2 and TRBJ2-3, with 9 bases matching TRBD2. The CDR3 consists of 15 residues. The V gene end was trimmed by 6 bases and the J gene end by 4 bases; junction bases not matched to a gene: 8. Per germline, CDR1 SGHTA and CDR2 FQGNSA. CDR3 nucleotide sequence: TGTGCCAGCAGTTACCGCGGGGGGGCTGCAGATACGCAGTATTTT. This codes for CASSYRGGAADTQYF.

V usage is TRBV5-1 and J usage is TRBJ1-2; TRBD1 aligns across 7 bases. V was clipped by 0 bases and J by 1 base; unmatched bases: 3. The CDR3 covers 15 residues. The germline gives CDR1 SGHRS, CDR2 YFSETQ. The chain's CDR3 is CASSLGTGDNYGYTF. Written as DNA, the CDR3 is TGCGCCAGCAGCTTGGGGACAGGTGATAACTATGGCTACACCTTC.

The genes are TRBV7-6 and TRBJ2-1; 9 bases are shared with TRBD1. Germline V gene lookup returns CDR1 SGHVS and CDR2 FNYEAQ. This CDR3 has 15 residues. V lost 5 bases to trimming and J lost 5 bases; unmatched junction nucleotides: 7. The CDR3 is CASSLNRDRDNEQFF. The CDR3, as DNA: TGTGCCAGCAGCCTAAACCGGGACAGGGACAATGAGCAGTTCTTC.